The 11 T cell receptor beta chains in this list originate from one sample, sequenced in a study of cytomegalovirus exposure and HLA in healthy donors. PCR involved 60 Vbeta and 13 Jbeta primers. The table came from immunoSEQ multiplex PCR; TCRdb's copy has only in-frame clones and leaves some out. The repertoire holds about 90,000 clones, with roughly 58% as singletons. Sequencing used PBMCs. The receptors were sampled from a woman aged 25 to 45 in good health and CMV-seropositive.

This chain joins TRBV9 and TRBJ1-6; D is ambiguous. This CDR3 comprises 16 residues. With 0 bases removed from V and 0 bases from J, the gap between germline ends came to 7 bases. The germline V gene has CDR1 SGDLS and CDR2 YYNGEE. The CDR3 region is CASSVAASSYNSPLHF. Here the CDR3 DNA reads TGTGCCAGCAGCGTAGCTGCGAGCTCCTATAATTCACCCCTCCACTTT. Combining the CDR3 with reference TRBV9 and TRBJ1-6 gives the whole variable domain DSGVTQTPKHLITATGQRVTLRCSPRSGDLSVYWYQQSLDQGLQFLIQYYNGEERAKGNILERFSAQQFPDLHSELNLSSLELGDSALYFCASSVAASSYNSPLHFGNGTRLTVT.

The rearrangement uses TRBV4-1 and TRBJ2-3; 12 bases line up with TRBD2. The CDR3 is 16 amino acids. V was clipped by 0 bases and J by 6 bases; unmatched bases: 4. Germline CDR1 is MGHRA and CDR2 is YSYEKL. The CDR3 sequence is CASSQELAGGRDTQYF. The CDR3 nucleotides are TGCGCCAGCAGCCAAGAACTAGCGGGGGGCCGCGATACGCAGTATTTT.

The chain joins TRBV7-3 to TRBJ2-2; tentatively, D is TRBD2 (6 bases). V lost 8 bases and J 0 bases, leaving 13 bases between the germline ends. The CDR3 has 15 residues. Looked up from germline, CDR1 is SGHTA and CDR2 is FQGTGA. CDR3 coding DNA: TGTGCCAGCTCCACGGGGACTCCGAACACCGGGGAGCTGTTTTTT. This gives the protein CASSTGTPNTGELFF. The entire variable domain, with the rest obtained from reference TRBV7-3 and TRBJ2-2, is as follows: GAGVSQTPSNKVTEKGKYVELRCDPISGHTALYWYRQSLGQGPEFLIYFQGTGAADDSGLPNDRFFAVRPEGSVSTLKIQRTERGDSAVYLCASSTGTPNTGELFFGEGSRLTVL.

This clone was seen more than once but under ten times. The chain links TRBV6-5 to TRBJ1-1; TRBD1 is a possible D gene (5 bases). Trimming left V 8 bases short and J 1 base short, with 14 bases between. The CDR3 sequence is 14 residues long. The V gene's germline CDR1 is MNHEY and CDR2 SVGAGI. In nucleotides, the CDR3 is TGTGCCAGCCGAAGGGCAGGGCGGAACACTGAAGCTTTCTTT. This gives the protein CASRRAGRNTEAFF.

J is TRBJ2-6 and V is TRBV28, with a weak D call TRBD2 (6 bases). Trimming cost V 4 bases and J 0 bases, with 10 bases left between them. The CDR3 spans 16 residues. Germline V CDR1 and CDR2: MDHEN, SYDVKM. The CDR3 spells CASSSGSGSGANVLTF. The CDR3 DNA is TGTGCCAGCAGTTCCGGGAGTGGCTCTGGGGCCAACGTCCTGACTTTC.

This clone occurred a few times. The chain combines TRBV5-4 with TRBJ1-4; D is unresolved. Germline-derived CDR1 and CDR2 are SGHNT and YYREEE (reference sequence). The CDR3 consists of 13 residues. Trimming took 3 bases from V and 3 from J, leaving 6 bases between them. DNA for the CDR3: TGTGCCAGCAGCTCCGGGGCTAATGAAAAACTGTTTTTT. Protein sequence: CASSSGANEKLFF.

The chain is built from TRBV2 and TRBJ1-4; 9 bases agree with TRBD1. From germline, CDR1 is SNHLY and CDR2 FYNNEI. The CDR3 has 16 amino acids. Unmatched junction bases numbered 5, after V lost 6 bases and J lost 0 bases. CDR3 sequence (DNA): TGTGCCAGCAGCGGACGACAGGGGGCAACTAATGAAAAACTGTTTTTT. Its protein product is CASSGRQGATNEKLFF. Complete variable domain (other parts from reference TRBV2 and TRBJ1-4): EPEVTQTPSHQVTQMGQEVILRCVPISNHLYFYWYRQILGQKVEFLVSFYNNEISEKSEIFDDQFSVERPDGSNFTLKIRSTKLEDSAMYFCASSGRQGATNEKLFFGSGTQLSVL.

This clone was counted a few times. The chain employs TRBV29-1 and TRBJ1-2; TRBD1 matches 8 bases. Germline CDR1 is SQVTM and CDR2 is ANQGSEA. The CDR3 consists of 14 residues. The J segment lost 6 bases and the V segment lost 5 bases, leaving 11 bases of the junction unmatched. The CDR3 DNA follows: TGCAGCGTTCGATGGACAGGGATGGGAAATGGCTACACCTTC. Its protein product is CSVRWTGMGNGYTF.

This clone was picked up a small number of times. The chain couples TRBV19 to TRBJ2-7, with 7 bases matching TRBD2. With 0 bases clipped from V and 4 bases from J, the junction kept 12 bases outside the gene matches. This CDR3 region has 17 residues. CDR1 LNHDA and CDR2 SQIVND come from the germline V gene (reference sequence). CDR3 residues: CASSIDPLAAGVYEQYF. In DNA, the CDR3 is TGTGCCAGTAGTATAGACCCCCTAGCGGCGGGGGTGTACGAGCAGTACTTC.

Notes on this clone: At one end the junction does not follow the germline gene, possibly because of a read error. CDR3 amino acids: CASSFGDYGYPF. For the CDR3, the DNA is TGTGCCAGCAGCTTCGGGGATTATGGCTACCCCTTC. The V call is TRBV7-9, the J call TRBJ1-2; D remains unclear. CDR3 size: 12 residues. Germline CDR1 is SEHNR and CDR2 is FQNEAQ (reference sequence). The full variable domain, in which reference TRBV7-9 and TRBJ1-2 provide the parts outside the CDR3, is DTGVSQNPRHKITKRGQNVTFRCDPISEHNRLYWYRQTLGQGPEFLTYFQNEAQLEKSRLLSDRFSAERPKGSFSTLEIQRTEQGDSAMYLCASSFGDYGYPFGSGTRLTVV.

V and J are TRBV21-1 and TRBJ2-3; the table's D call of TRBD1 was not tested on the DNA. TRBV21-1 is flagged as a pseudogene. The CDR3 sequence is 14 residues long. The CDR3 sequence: CASSLVRDTDTQYF. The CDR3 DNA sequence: TGTGCCAGCAGCTTAGTCAGGGACACAGATACGCAGTATTTT.